The next 26 T cell receptor beta chains were all read from a single sample in a study of OX40 agonist ivuxolimab in advanced cancers. Produced via immunoSEQ multiplex PCR; TCRdb's table is partial and in-frame only. The sample gives approximately 46,000 clones, more than 75% of which show up once; roughly 3.9% is in the top ten. The sample in question was CD4+ or CD8+ T cells sorted from blood, obtained in a trial of the OX40 agonist ivuxolimab. Receptor source: an adult with an advanced solid tumor such as melanoma, head and neck, liver or kidney cancer.

The rearrangement joins TRBV2 to TRBJ2-5; D remains unclear. CDR1 is SNHLY and CDR2 is FYNNEI in the germline V gene. The germline V and J ends were trimmed by 0 bases and 1 base, with 6 bases remaining between them. This CDR3 region has 14 residues. The DNA of the CDR3 is TGTGCCAGCAGTGAAGCGTCACCCCAAGAGACCCAGTACTTC. Amino acid sequence: CASSEASPQETQYF.

This clone was observed once. Compared with germline, one end of the junction differs, possibly owing to a read error. The chain joins TRBV2 to TRBJ2-1; TRBD1 matches at 11 bases. The germline gives CDR1 SNHLY, CDR2 FYNNEI. The CDR3 loop spans 11 amino acids. CDR3 nucleotide sequence: TGTGCCAGCAGCCTTGGGACAGGGGGGATCTTC. It encodes CASSLGTGGIF.

The CDR3 DNA is TGTGCCAGCAGCTTATTCACCTATGGCTACACCTTC. It yields the protein CASSLFTYGYTF. V and J are TRBV7-2 and TRBJ1-2; D gene uncertain. Looked up from germline, CDR1 is SGHTA and CDR2 is FQGNSA. This CDR3 is 12 amino acids long. V was pared by 2 bases and J by 4 bases, with 5 bases between. The full variable domain, completed using reference TRBV7-2 and TRBJ1-2, is GAGVSQSPSNKVTEKGKDVELRCDPISGHTALYWYRQSLGQGLEFLIYFQGNSAPDKSGLPSDRFSAERTGGSVSTLTIQRTQQEDSAVYLCASSLFTYGYTFGSGTRLTVV.

This sequence joins TRBV18 and TRBJ2-4, with D perhaps TRBD1 (6 bases). This CDR3 is built from 14 residues. The germline CDR1 and CDR2 sequences are KGHSH and LQKENI. The germline V and J ends were trimmed by 10 bases and 0 bases, with 13 bases remaining between them. CDR3 loop: CATGTGSAKNIQYF. The CDR3 DNA reads as TGTGCCACCGGTACAGGGTCAGCCAAAAACATTCAGTACTTC.

The rearrangement joins TRBV7-9 to TRBJ1-2; D may be TRBD1 (6 bases). Trimming cost V 5 bases and J 4 bases, with 20 bases left between them. Germline CDR1 and CDR2: SEHNR and FQNEAQ (reference sequence). The CDR3 is made up of 16 amino acids. The CDR3 reads CASSPLGDTGLYGYTF. CDR3 nucleotides: TGTGCCAGCAGCCCCTTGGGGGACACAGGGCTCTATGGCTACACCTTC.

The rearrangement uses TRBV19 and TRBJ2-2; possible D gene TRBD2, 5 bases. V shed 5 bases and J shed 4 bases, with 11 bases lying between them. The germline gives CDR1 LNHDA, CDR2 SQIVND (reference sequence). The CDR3 covers 14 residues. The CDR3 region has the DNA TGTGCCAGTAGTTTGGGCGCGGGCACCGGGGAGCTGTTTTTT. This codes for CASSLGAGTGELFF.

This clone was recorded a few times. The chain recombines TRBV10-1 with TRBJ2-7; 7 bases are shared with TRBD1. V was pared by 4 bases and J by 3 bases, with 0 bases of the junction left unmatched. The CDR3 loop spans 12 amino acids. The germline V gene has CDR1 WNHNN and CDR2 SYGVQD (reference sequence). The CDR3 spells CASSGQGYEQYF. The DNA of the CDR3 is TGCGCCAGCAGTGGACAGGGCTACGAGCAGTACTTC.

This clone appeared once. The rearrangement uses TRBV5-1 and TRBJ2-7, with D unclear. Germline CDR1 reads SGHRS; CDR2 reads YFSETQ. CDR3 length: 14 amino acids. Trimming stripped 0 bases from V and 1 base from J, with 8 bases between. CDR3 sequence reads: CASSLAARSYEQYF. The CDR3 DNA sequence: TGCGCCAGCAGCTTGGCCGCCAGGTCCTACGAGCAGTACTTC.

The chain is built from TRBV19 and TRBJ1-2; D might be TRBD1 (6 bases). The V and J ends lost 5 bases and 5 bases respectively, with 9 bases between them. Per the germline V gene, CDR1 is LNHDA and CDR2 is SQIVND (reference sequence). The length of the CDR3 is 12 residues. For the CDR3, the DNA is TGTGCCAGTAGTGTACAGGGTTATGGCTACACCTTC. Its protein product is CASSVQGYGYTF.

V gene TRBV5-1 combines with J gene TRBJ2-1; D not resolved. In germline, CDR1 is SGHRS, CDR2 YFSETQ. CDR3 size: 15 residues. V shed 0 bases and J shed 7 bases, with 14 bases lying between them. CDR3 loop: CASSLEFGRRNEQFF. For the CDR3, the DNA is TGCGCCAGCAGCTTGGAATTCGGTCGGCGGAATGAGCAGTTCTTC.

In this sample, this clone turned up a few times. The DNA is omitted, as the CDR3 cannot be located on it reliably, and the CDR3 follows TCRdb's listing. The chain links TRBV5-1 to TRBJ1-2. The CDR3 adds up to 13 amino acids, both ends counted. Germline V CDR1 and CDR2: SGHRS, YFSETQ. The CDR3 sequence is CASSPFGPGGYTF.

This sequence joins TRBV6-5 and TRBJ2-2, with no clear D. Germline loops: CDR1 MNHEY, CDR2 SVGAGI. V was clipped by 3 bases and J by 1 base, with 6 bases between them. This CDR3 is built from 14 residues. The CDR3 DNA sequence: TGTGCCAGCAGTTATAGGTGGAACACCGGGGAGCTGTTTTTT. The encoded protein is CASSYRWNTGELFF.

The chain has TRBV19 and TRBJ2-7, with D possibly being TRBD1 (5 bases). V was trimmed by 1 base and J by 11 bases, leaving 12 bases between them. The CDR3 covers 12 residues. Germline-derived CDR1 and CDR2 are LNHDA and SQIVND (reference sequence). In DNA form, the CDR3 reads TGTGCCAGTAGTATAGGGGAAGGGGCGGAGTACTTC. Its translation is CASSIGEGAEYF.

The rearrangement joins TRBV27 to TRBJ2-2; 10 bases agree with TRBD2. Germline V lookup: CDR1 MNHEY, CDR2 SMNVEV (reference sequence). This CDR3 has 18 amino acids. J gave up 0 bases and V 3 bases, and 7 bases lay outside the gene matches. Here the CDR3 reads CASSFRLAGHSNTGELFF. The CDR3 DNA reads as TGTGCCAGCAGTTTCCGACTAGCGGGCCATTCGAACACCGGGGAGCTGTTTTTT.

This chain uses TRBV7-2 with TRBJ2-7, with TRBD1 as a possible D gene (6 bases). Germline V CDR1 and CDR2: SGHTA, FQGNSA. CDR3 length equals 13 residues. Trimming shortened V by 5 bases and J by 1 base, and 9 bases separated the two germline ends. CDR3 DNA: TGTGCCAGCAGCCTTAGGGGGTCCTACGAGCAGTACTTC. It translates to CASSLRGSYEQYF.

The CDR3 DNA is TGTGCCAGCAGTGAACAGGGGGGTGCTAATGAAAAACTGTTTTTT. Translation gives CASSEQGGANEKLFF. The chain joins TRBV2 to TRBJ1-4; 7 bases align to TRBD1. CDR1 and CDR2 from the germline V gene are SNHLY and FYNNEI. The CDR3 has 15 amino acids. The junction had 3 bases not matched to a gene; V was cut back by 2 bases and J by 3 bases.

The rearrangement uses TRBV28 and TRBJ2-7; D ambiguous. This CDR3 is built from 14 residues. V gave up 3 bases and J gave up 5 bases, with 14 bases separating them. CDR1 MDHEN and CDR2 SYDVKM come from the germline V gene. CDR3 DNA: TGTGCCAGCAGTTTTCAGGAGCACTACAACGAGCAGTACTTC. Translated: CASSFQEHYNEQYF.

This clone was picked up a small number of times. CDR3 in amino acids: CASSQDMSRVRPYEQYF. In DNA form, the CDR3 reads TGCGCCAGCAGCCAAGATATGTCCAGGGTCCGACCCTACGAGCAGTACTTC. The rearrangement links TRBV4-3 to TRBJ2-7; D is perhaps TRBD1 (5 bases). Deletions cut 0 bases from V and 2 bases from J, with 17 bases between. Germline loops: CDR1 LGHNA, CDR2 YSLEER. This CDR3 has 17 residues.

This chain uses TRBV7-2 with TRBJ2-1, with 8 bases matching TRBD2. There are 15 residues in the CDR3. Trimming cost V 1 base and J 2 bases; bases outside gene matches: 1. Germline V gene sequence: CDR1 SGHTA, CDR2 FQGNSA. The CDR3 sequence: CASSLGRGAYNEQFF. The CDR3 bases are TGTGCCAGCAGCTTAGGGCGGGGGGCCTACAATGAGCAGTTCTTC.

CDR3 bases: TGTGCCAGCAGGACAGACAGGGTCCAAGAGACCCAGTACTTC. Protein: CASRTDRVQETQYF. V and J are TRBV7-2 and TRBJ2-5; 7 nucleotides match TRBD1. V was pared by 6 bases and J by 1 base, with 5 bases of the junction left unmatched. This CDR3 has 14 amino acids. The germline V gene has CDR1 SGHTA and CDR2 FQGNSA.

The gene calls are TRBV5-1 and TRBJ2-3; 7 bases map to TRBD1. There are 15 residues in the CDR3. Trimming at V came to 0 bases and at J to 2 bases, leaving 3 bases not matched to a gene. Germline-derived CDR1 and CDR2 are SGHRS and YFSETQ. The CDR3 loop is CASSLEQGNTDTQYF. As DNA, the CDR3 is TGCGCCAGCAGCTTGGAACAGGGGAACACAGATACGCAGTATTTT.

This rearrangement joins TRBV6-6 to TRBJ2-7, with TRBD1 matching 7 bases. Germline assignment: CDR1 MNHNY and CDR2 SVGAGI (reference sequence). The junction had 8 bases not matched to a gene; V was cut back by 9 bases and J by 0 bases. The CDR3 sequence is 14 residues long. CDR3 nucleotides: TGTGCCAGTAGGCCGGGACAGAGCTCCTACGAGCAGTACTTC. Its protein is CASRPGQSSYEQYF.

This chain joins TRBV7-2 and TRBJ2-3; 9 positions match TRBD2. The V segment lost 1 base and the J segment 7 bases; nucleotides outside the gene matches: 9. The germline gives CDR1 SGHTA, CDR2 FQGNSA. This CDR3 comprises 16 residues. In nucleotides, the CDR3 is TGTGCCAGCAGCTTAGGTTGGCGGGGGGGTCAAAATACGCAGTATTTT. Protein: CASSLGWRGGQNTQYF. Together with reference TRBV7-2 and TRBJ2-3, the CDR3 gives the full variable domain: GAGVSQSPSNKVTEKGKDVELRCDPISGHTALYWYRQSLGQGLEFLIYFQGNSAPDKSGLPSDRFSAERTGGSVSTLTIQRTQQEDSAVYLCASSLGWRGGQNTQYFGPGTRLTVL.

The chain links TRBV5-1 to TRBJ2-1; 9 nucleotides agree with TRBD1. CDR3 length: 14 amino acids. J gave up 9 bases and V 4 bases, and 8 bases lay outside the gene matches. Germline-derived CDR1 and CDR2 are SGHRS and YFSETQ. Here the CDR3 reads CASSPGQGRGEQFF. The CDR3 bases are TGCGCCAGCAGCCCGGGACAGGGACGGGGTGAGCAGTTCTTC.

The chain uses TRBV5-6 and TRBJ2-7, with no clear D. The CDR3 contains 12 residues. Germline V lookup: CDR1 SGHDT, CDR2 YYEEEE. The V and J ends lost 1 base and 7 bases respectively, with 9 bases between them. CDR3 region: CASSLRLFEQYF. CDR3 in DNA: TGTGCCAGCAGCTTGAGACTCTTTGAGCAGTACTTC.

The chain employs TRBV14 and TRBJ1-2; the match to TRBD1 covers 7 bases. The V segment lost 4 bases and the J segment 9 bases; nucleotides outside the gene matches: 14. This CDR3 has 15 amino acids. CDR1 is SGHDN, CDR2 FVKESK, per germline. CDR3 residues: CASSPLPRDSYSYTF. Here the CDR3 DNA reads TGTGCCAGCAGCCCCCTACCCCGGGACAGCTACAGCTACACCTTC.